The sequence of this TCR beta chain was determined in a study of blood T cell repertoires in COVID-19. CDR3 length equals 15 residues. Trimming removed 1 base from V and 1 base from J, with 11 bases in between. The V gene's germline CDR1 is SGHKS and CDR2 YYEKEE (reference sequence). As originally analysed: Researchers report that nucleated cell counts were estimated from reference gene primer amplification. Here immunoSEQ multiplex PCR was the method, and the copy in TCRdb shows in-frame clones only, minus some. That table is the source of V, J and clone size, and D and trimming were worked out from the DNA. The sample has 100,000 to 120,000 clones; 70% to 90% are singletons.

Source material: peripheral blood. This clonotype was sampled from a woman aged 70-85 years who had recovered from COVID-19. This chain uses TRBV5-5 with TRBJ1-1, with a tentative D call TRBD1 (6 bases). In DNA, the CDR3 is TGTGCCAGCAGCTTGATGGGACACCAGAACACTGAAGCTTTCTTT. Amino acid sequence: CASSLMGHQNTEAFF.